These 9 T cell receptor beta chains came from one sample sequenced in a study of blood T cell repertoires in COVID-19 (dated by TCRdb to 2020 to 2021). Library generation was performed with the immunoSEQ multiplex PCR assay. TCRdb carries this immuneACCESS record with in-frame sequences only. Its versions omit some clonotypes, under half of them owing to an unresolved V gene in the studies checked, with the rest unexplained. The sample table shows about 220,000 clones, and around 85% are seen once. 2% to 3% of the sample is in the top ten clones. The specimen sequenced was peripheral blood. These receptors were collected from a woman in her 70s with COVID-19, enrolled during active disease.

This clone was seen only once. The CDR3 DNA reads TGTGCCAGTAGGACAGGTTGGGACACTGAAGCTTTCTTT. This translates into CASRTGWDTEAFF. The gene calls are TRBV19 and TRBJ1-1, with TRBD1 as a possible D gene (6 bases). Between the trimmed V and J ends, which lost 6 bases and 3 bases, there was a span of 11 bases. This CDR3 contains 13 residues. The germline V gene has CDR1 LNHDA and CDR2 SQIVND (reference sequence).

V gene TRBV5-1 combines with J gene TRBJ1-2; no firm D call. From germline, CDR1 is SGHRS and CDR2 YFSETQ. The CDR3 is made up of 14 amino acids. V was pared by 1 base and J by 3 bases, with 10 bases between. The CDR3 DNA reads as TGCGCCAGCAGCTTGACGGCAGGCGACTATGGCTACACCTTC. Encoded protein: CASSLTAGDYGYTF.

This clone was detected only once. V is TRBV7-3 and J is TRBJ2-5, with 7 bases lining up with TRBD2. V was clipped by 4 bases and J by 5 bases; unmatched bases: 16. CDR1 and CDR2 from the germline V gene are SGHTA and FQGTGA. CDR3 length: 17 residues. CDR3 residues: CASSSSPPGAGVETQYF. DNA of the CDR3: TGTGCCAGCAGCTCTAGCCCCCCCGGGGCGGGGGTCGAGACCCAGTACTTC.

The chain couples TRBV5-4 to TRBJ2-2; TRBD1 matches at 9 bases. This CDR3 is 18 amino acids long. Germline V gives CDR1 SGHNT, CDR2 YYREEE (reference sequence). V was clipped by 7 bases and J by 3 bases; unmatched bases: 16. The CDR3 sequence is CASGGGTGTGQYTGELFF. The CDR3 DNA reads as TGTGCCAGCGGGGGAGGCACCGGGACAGGGCAGTACACCGGGGAGCTGTTTTTT.

This chain uses TRBV5-6 with TRBJ1-2, with no clear D. Deletions cut 0 bases from V and 4 bases from J, with 10 bases between. From germline, CDR1 is SGHDT and CDR2 YYEEEE. The CDR3 contains 14 residues. The CDR3 loop reads CASSLDVSTYGYTF. The DNA of the CDR3 is TGTGCCAGCAGCTTGGATGTCAGTACCTATGGCTACACCTTC.

Only a few counts were recorded for this clone. The chain uses TRBV27 and TRBJ1-5, with D possibly matching TRBD1 (6 bases). The V and J ends lost 4 bases and 4 bases respectively, with 11 bases between them. This CDR3 region has 14 residues. Germline V CDR1 and CDR2: MNHEY, SMNVEV (reference sequence). The CDR3 sequence: CASSSLTGNQPQHF. The CDR3 DNA follows: TGTGCCAGCAGTTCCCTTACAGGGAATCAGCCCCAGCATTTT.

This chain joins TRBV6-4 and TRBJ1-1, with D perhaps TRBD1 (6 bases). With 4 bases removed from V and 0 bases from J, the gap between germline ends came to 12 bases. The CDR3 spans 15 residues. Germline CDR1 is MRHNA and CDR2 is SNTAGT. CDR3 in DNA: TGTGCCAGCAGTGGGCAGGGGAGGGTGAACACTGAAGCTTTCTTT. The encoded protein is CASSGQGRVNTEAFF.

The rearrangement links TRBV7-3 to TRBJ1-2; 10 bases fit TRBD1. Germline values: CDR1 SGHTA, CDR2 FQGTGA. The trim removed 4 bases at V and 8 bases at J, leaving 7 bases unmatched. This CDR3 has 14 residues. Here the CDR3 reads CASSSSGTGVGYTF. The CDR3 DNA sequence: TGTGCCAGCAGCTCATCCGGGACAGGGGTCGGCTACACCTTC. The full variable domain, completed using reference TRBV7-3 and TRBJ1-2, is GAGVSQTPSNKVTEKGKYVELRCDPISGHTALYWYRQSLGQGPEFLIYFQGTGAADDSGLPNDRFFAVRPEGSVSTLKIQRTERGDSAVYLCASSSSGTGVGYTFGSGTRLTVV.

The chain couples TRBV7-2 to TRBJ1-2; weak D call: TRBD1 (6 bases). The germline V and J ends were trimmed by 5 bases and 2 bases, with 12 bases remaining between them. Germline CDR1 is SGHTA and CDR2 is FQGNSA. The CDR3 is 14 residues long. The CDR3 sequence: CASSPEGENYGYTF. The CDR3 DNA is TGTGCCAGCAGCCCAGAGGGGGAGAACTATGGCTACACCTTC. Supplemented by reference TRBV7-2 and TRBJ1-2, the full variable domain reads GAGVSQSPSNKVTEKGKDVELRCDPISGHTALYWYRQSLGQGLEFLIYFQGNSAPDKSGLPSDRFSAERTGGSVSTLTIQRTQQEDSAVYLCASSPEGENYGYTFGSGTRLTVV.